The 24 T cell receptor beta chains reported below all come from one sample, sequenced in a study of cytomegalovirus exposure and HLA in healthy donors. PCR involved 60 Vbeta and 13 Jbeta primers. Assay used: immunoSEQ multiplex PCR; TCRdb lists only in-frame clones, some missing. This sample yields roughly 98,000 clones, of which around 77% are seen a single time; more than 3% belongs to the top ten. What was sequenced was PBMCs. These receptors were collected from a man aged 35 to 55 in good health and CMV-seronegative.

CDR3 residues: CASSPSGPGGGEQFF. The DNA for the CDR3 is TGTGCCAGCTCACCATCGGGGCCAGGGGGAGGCGAGCAGTTCTTC. The chain joins TRBV18 to TRBJ2-1; TRBD1 might be the D (7 bases). Germline V lookup: CDR1 KGHSH, CDR2 LQKENI. V was clipped by 2 bases and J by 10 bases, with 18 bases between them. The CDR3 loop spans 15 amino acids.

The CDR3 DNA reads TGTGCCAGCAGTTTAGGGCAGGGGTATTTCGATACGCAGTATTTT. It is translated as CASSLGQGYFDTQYF. The chain couples TRBV27 to TRBJ2-3, with TRBD1 as a possible D gene (6 bases). Trimming stripped 2 bases from V and 6 bases from J, with 15 bases between. The CDR3 contains 15 residues. Germline lookup yields CDR1 MNHEY and CDR2 SMNVEV (reference sequence).

The chain links TRBV28 to TRBJ1-3; TRBD1 might be the D (6 bases). Germline values: CDR1 MDHEN, CDR2 SYDVKM. The CDR3 runs 18 residues. V lost 6 bases and J lost 0, with 21 bases in between. The CDR3 DNA reads as TGTGCCAGCAGCCCTTCGGGGCAGGGGAAGAACTCTGGAAACACCATATATTTT. This codes for CASSPSGQGKNSGNTIYF.

Only one count was recorded for this clone. J is TRBJ1-5 and V is TRBV7-8, with TRBD1 identical over 8 bases. The J segment lost 9 bases and the V segment lost 5 bases, leaving 9 bases of the junction unmatched. This CDR3 region has 14 residues. The V gene's germline CDR1 is SGHVS and CDR2 FQNEAQ. DNA for the CDR3: TGTGCCAGCAGCCCCGACAGGGGAAAATGGCCCCAGCATTTT. Translation gives CASSPDRGKWPQHF.

V and J are TRBV2 and TRBJ1-1; maybe TRBD1 (5 bases). Germline V gene data show CDR1 as SNHLY and CDR2 as FYNNEI. This CDR3 has 13 amino acids. The V end was cut by 7 bases, the J end by 4 bases, with 13 bases between. CDR3 bases: TGTGCCAGCATGGGGGAGGGGCGCACTGAAGCTTTCTTT. It codes for CASMGEGRTEAFF.

This clone has just one count. This chain connects TRBV19 to TRBJ1-2, with 9 bases fitting TRBD1. Trimming took 5 bases from V and 8 from J; bases not matched to a gene: 9. The CDR3 is 14 residues long. From germline, CDR1 is LNHDA and CDR2 SQIVND (reference sequence). The chain's CDR3 is CASSARDRAGGYTF. CDR3 nucleotide sequence: TGTGCCAGTAGTGCCCGGGACAGGGCGGGCGGCTACACCTTC. The full variable domain, its missing parts supplied by reference TRBV19 and TRBJ1-2, is DGGITQSPKYLFRKEGQNVTLSCEQNLNHDAMYWYRQDPGQGLRLIYYSQIVNDFQKGDIAEGYSVSREKKESFPLTVTSAQKNPTAFYLCASSARDRAGGYTFGSGTRLTVV.

The genes are TRBV12-5 and TRBJ1-1, with 8 bases matching TRBD1. The CDR3 length is 20 residues. V trimming: 7 bases; J trimming: 4 bases; junction bases outside the gene matches: 26. The germline CDR1 and CDR2 sequences are LGHNT and FRNRAP. This chain's CDR3 is CASARTGSFLITGERTEAFF. The DNA of the CDR3 is TGTGCTAGTGCCCGGACAGGGTCTTTTTTGATTACGGGTGAACGCACTGAAGCTTTCTTT.

The chain links TRBV4-1 to TRBJ2-1; 11 bases line up with TRBD2. The germline V gene encodes CDR1 MGHRA and CDR2 YSYEKL. This CDR3 region has 15 residues. V was pared by 1 base and J by 5 bases, with 1 base of the junction left unmatched. The CDR3 coding sequence is TGCGCCAGCAGCCAAGTACTAGCGGGGGACAATGAGCAGTTCTTC. It translates to CASSQVLAGDNEQFF.

This sequence joins TRBV10-3 and TRBJ1-2; no reliable D call. The CDR3 runs to 12 residues. The V and J ends lost 10 bases and 4 bases respectively, with 13 bases between them. Germline assignment: CDR1 ENHRY and CDR2 SYGVKD. The CDR3 DNA sequence: TGTGCCACTAACCGGGAGCTCTATGGCTACACCTTC. As protein: CATNRELYGYTF.

CDR3 loop: CASSKTGSVVGEKLFF. In DNA, the CDR3 is TGTGCCAGCAGTAAGACAGGTTCAGTGGTAGGGGAAAAACTGTTTTTT. The chain recombines TRBV28 with TRBJ1-4, with D maybe TRBD1 (6 bases). V lost 5 bases and J lost 8, with 21 bases in between. Germline assignment: CDR1 MDHEN and CDR2 SYDVKM. This CDR3 has 16 amino acids.

The chain carries TRBV29-1 and TRBJ2-1, with D possibly matching TRBD2 (6 bases). Germline CDR1 reads SQVTM; CDR2 reads ANQGSEA. The V and J ends lost 5 bases and 3 bases respectively, with 14 bases between them. This CDR3 has 14 residues. DNA of the CDR3: TGCAGCGTTCCCCCGGGAGCGGACTACAATGAGCAGTTCTTC. It yields the protein CSVPPGADYNEQFF.

This clone has more than one count but fewer than ten. V usage is TRBV28 and J usage is TRBJ1-1; 11 nucleotides agree with TRBD1. The CDR3 totals 15 residues. Germline V CDR1 and CDR2: MDHEN, SYDVKM. The trim removed 3 bases at V and 4 bases at J, leaving 4 bases unmatched. This CDR3 is CASSFRTGGRTEAFF. The CDR3 DNA sequence: TGTGCCAGCAGTTTTCGGACAGGGGGCCGCACTGAAGCTTTCTTT.

A few counts support this clone. The chain is built from TRBV2 and TRBJ2-3; 15 nucleotides align to TRBD2. Germline values: CDR1 SNHLY, CDR2 FYNNEI. This CDR3 has 15 amino acids. V gave up 7 bases and J gave up 5 bases; unmatched junction bases: 4. CDR3 bases: TGTGCCAGCACTGGACTAGCGGGGGGGATAGATACGCAGTATTTT. This encodes CASTGLAGGIDTQYF.

This clone was seen a few times. The V and J genes are TRBV6-5 and TRBJ2-7; 12 bases are a match to TRBD1. CDR1 is MNHEY and CDR2 is SVGAGI in the germline V gene. Trimming took 2 bases from V and 10 from J; bases not matched to a gene: 9. The CDR3 has 15 residues. CDR3 in DNA: TGTGCCAGCAGTTACCTCAGTCGGGACAGGGGGCTTCAGTACTTC. Amino acids: CASSYLSRDRGLQYF.

In its sample, this clone was seen a few times. The chain uses TRBV11-2 and TRBJ2-1; D is possibly TRBD2 (7 bases). The CDR3 consists of 15 residues. V lost 1 base, J lost 4 bases, and 11 bases lay in between. Germline V lookup: CDR1 SGHAT, CDR2 FQNNGV. CDR3 loop: CASSLVGGGYNEQFF. As DNA, the CDR3 is TGTGCCAGCAGCTTAGTAGGGGGGGGATACAATGAGCAGTTCTTC. The full variable domain, its missing parts supplied by reference TRBV11-2 and TRBJ2-1, is EAGVAQSPRYKIIEKRQSVAFWCNPISGHATLYWYQQILGQGPKLLIQFQNNGVVDDSQLPKDRFSAERLKGVDSTLKIQPAKLEDSAVYLCASSLVGGGYNEQFFGPGTRLTVL.

This clone appeared a single time. The rearrangement links TRBV5-1 to TRBJ2-5, with D possibly TRBD1 on 5 matching bases. Germline V lookup: CDR1 SGHRS, CDR2 YFSETQ. The ends were cut back, 7 bases at V and 4 bases at J, with 11 bases in the middle. This CDR3 contains 12 residues. The CDR3 here is CASSTQGETQYF. The DNA of the CDR3 is TGCGCCAGCTCCACTCAGGGAGAGACCCAGTACTTC.

The chain employs TRBV6-5 and TRBJ1-3; TRBD1 aligns across 9 bases. From germline, CDR1 is MNHEY and CDR2 SVGAGI. Unmatched junction bases numbered 6, after V lost 2 bases and J lost 4 bases. The CDR3 consists of 16 residues. CDR3 sequence: CASSYGGGQGGNTIYF. Here the CDR3 DNA reads TGTGCCAGCAGTTACGGAGGGGGACAGGGAGGAAACACCATATATTTT.

This chain connects TRBV7-8 to TRBJ1-3; 8 bases align to TRBD1. J was trimmed by 0 bases and V by 4 bases; bases with no gene match: 5. The CDR3 contains 16 residues. Germline lookup yields CDR1 SGHVS and CDR2 FQNEAQ. The CDR3 protein is CASSSRTGTSGNTIYF. Written as DNA, the CDR3 is TGTGCCAGCAGCTCGAGGACAGGGACCTCTGGAAACACCATATATTTT.

This chain links TRBV19 with TRBJ2-3, with D tentatively TRBD1 (6 bases). V lost 7 bases and J 4 bases, leaving 15 bases between the germline ends. This CDR3 contains 14 residues. The germline V gene has CDR1 LNHDA and CDR2 SQIVND (reference sequence). The CDR3, as DNA: TGTGCCAGTACAACAGGGAAGGGAGCAGATACGCAGTATTTT. It codes for CASTTGKGADTQYF.

The genes are TRBV5-4 and TRBJ2-1; 12 nucleotides line up with TRBD1. V lost 5 bases to trimming and J lost 7 bases; unmatched junction nucleotides: 4. The CDR3 length is 14 residues. Germline V gene data show CDR1 as SGHNT and CDR2 as YYREEE (reference sequence). CDR3 in DNA: TGTGCCAGCAGGGGACAGGGGGCGATTAATGAGCAGTTCTTC. Translated: CASRGQGAINEQFF.

V gene TRBV28 combines with J gene TRBJ1-5, with 10 bases aligning to TRBD1. The germline CDR1 and CDR2 sequences are MDHEN and SYDVKM. The CDR3 totals 15 residues. J was trimmed by 7 bases and V by 5 bases; bases with no gene match: 8. Here the CDR3 DNA reads TGTGCCAGCAGTGTCTCCGGGACAGGGGCGCAGCCCCAGCATTTT. Translating it yields CASSVSGTGAQPQHF.

The chain has TRBV28 and TRBJ1-2, with D maybe TRBD1 (5 bases). The CDR3 runs to 15 residues. V was trimmed by 5 bases and J by 7 bases, leaving 20 bases between them. Germline CDR1 is MDHEN and CDR2 is SYDVKM. DNA for the CDR3: TGTGCCAGCAGTCGACAAGGAACTAACAGGTCTGGCTACACCTTC. Its protein product is CASSRQGTNRSGYTF.

The chain uses TRBV25-1 and TRBJ2-1; TRBD1 is a possible D gene (6 bases). This CDR3 has 14 amino acids. V lost 3 bases to trimming and J lost 6 bases, with 12 bases between them. CDR1 MGHDK and CDR2 SYGVNS come from the germline V gene. DNA of the CDR3: TGTGCCAGCAGTGAGTGGCAGGGGCCCAATGAGCAGTTCTTC. It is translated as CASSEWQGPNEQFF.

This clone was observed a single time. This sequence joins TRBV11-2 and TRBJ2-1, with D unclear. The CDR3 consists of 12 residues. Trimming removed 5 bases at V and 8 bases at J, with 10 bases between. In germline, CDR1 is SGHAT, CDR2 FQNNGV. Here the CDR3 DNA reads TGTGCCAGCAGCCTAATGAGCGATGAGCAGTTCTTC. Its protein product is CASSLMSDEQFF.